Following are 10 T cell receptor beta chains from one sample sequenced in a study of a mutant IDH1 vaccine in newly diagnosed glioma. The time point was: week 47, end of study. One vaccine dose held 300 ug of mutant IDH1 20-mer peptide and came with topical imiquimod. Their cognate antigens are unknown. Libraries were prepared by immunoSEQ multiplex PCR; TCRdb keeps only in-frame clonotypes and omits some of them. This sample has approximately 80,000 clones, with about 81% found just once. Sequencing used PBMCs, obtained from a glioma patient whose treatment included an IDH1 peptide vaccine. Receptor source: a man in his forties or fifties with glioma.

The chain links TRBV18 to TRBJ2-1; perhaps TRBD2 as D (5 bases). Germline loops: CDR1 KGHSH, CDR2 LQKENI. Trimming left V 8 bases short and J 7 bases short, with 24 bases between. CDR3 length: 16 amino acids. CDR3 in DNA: TGTGCCAGCACGGCTTCGGGATTGACCCGGTGGAATGAGCAGTTCTTC. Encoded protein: CASTASGLTRWNEQFF.

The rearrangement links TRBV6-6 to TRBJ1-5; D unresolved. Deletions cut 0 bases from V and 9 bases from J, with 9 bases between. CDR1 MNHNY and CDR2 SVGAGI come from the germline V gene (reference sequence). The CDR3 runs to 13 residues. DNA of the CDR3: TGTGCCAGCAGTTACTCGCCAGGCCGGCCCCAGCATTTT. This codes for CASSYSPGRPQHF.

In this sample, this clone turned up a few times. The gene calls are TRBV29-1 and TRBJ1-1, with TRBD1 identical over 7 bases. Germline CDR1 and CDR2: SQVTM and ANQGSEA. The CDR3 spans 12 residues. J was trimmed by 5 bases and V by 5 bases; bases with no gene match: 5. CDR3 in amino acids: CSVLRQGTEAFF. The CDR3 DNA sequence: TGCAGCGTTTTGCGACAGGGAACTGAAGCTTTCTTT. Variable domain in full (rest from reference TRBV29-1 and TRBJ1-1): SAVISQKPSRDICQRGTSLTIQCQVDSQVTMMFWYRQQPGQSLTLIATANQGSEATYESGFVIDKFPISRPNLTFSTLTVSNMSPEDSSIYLCSVLRQGTEAFFGQGTRLTVV.

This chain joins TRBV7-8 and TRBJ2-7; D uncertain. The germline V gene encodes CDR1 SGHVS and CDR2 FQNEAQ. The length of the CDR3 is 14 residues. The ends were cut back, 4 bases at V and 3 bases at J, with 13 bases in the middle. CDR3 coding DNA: TGTGCCAGCAGCTCGACAAATATAAACTACGAGCAGTACTTC. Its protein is CASSSTNINYEQYF.

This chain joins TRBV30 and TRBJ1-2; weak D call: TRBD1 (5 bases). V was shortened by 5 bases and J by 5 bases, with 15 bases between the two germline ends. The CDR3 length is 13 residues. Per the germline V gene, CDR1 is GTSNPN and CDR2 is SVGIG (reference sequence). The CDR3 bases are TGTGCCTGGGGTGGAGCGGGACCTTATGGCTACACCTTC. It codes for CAWGGAGPYGYTF.

The CDR3: CASSASTDKAFF. The CDR3 DNA sequence: TGCGCCAGCAGTGCCAGCACTGATAAAGCTTTCTTT. The V call is TRBV10-1, the J call TRBJ1-1; D remains ambiguous. V was clipped by 4 bases and J by 9 bases, with 12 bases between them. Germline CDR1 reads WNHNN; CDR2 reads SYGVQD (reference sequence). The CDR3 length is 12 residues.

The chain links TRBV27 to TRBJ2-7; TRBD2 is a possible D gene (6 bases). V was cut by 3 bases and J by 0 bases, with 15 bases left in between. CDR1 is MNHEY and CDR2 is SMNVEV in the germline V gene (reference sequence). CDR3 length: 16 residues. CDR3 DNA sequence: TGTGCCAGCAGTTTGGGGGGTCTTGGGAACTCCTACGAGCAGTACTTC. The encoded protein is CASSLGGLGNSYEQYF.

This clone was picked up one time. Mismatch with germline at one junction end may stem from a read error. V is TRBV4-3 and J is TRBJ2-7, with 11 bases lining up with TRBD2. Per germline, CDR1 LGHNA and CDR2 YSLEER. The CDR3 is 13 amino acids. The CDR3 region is CASSPSGGNPSTF. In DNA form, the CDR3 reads TGCGCCAGCAGCCCTAGCGGGGGGAACCCTTCAACATTC.

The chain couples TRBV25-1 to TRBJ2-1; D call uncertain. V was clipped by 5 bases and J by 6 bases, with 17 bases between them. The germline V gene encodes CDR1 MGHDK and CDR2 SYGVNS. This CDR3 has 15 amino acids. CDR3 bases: TGTGCCAGCAGTAGCATCGGATTTGGGCGCAATGAGCAGTTCTTC. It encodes CASSSIGFGRNEQFF.

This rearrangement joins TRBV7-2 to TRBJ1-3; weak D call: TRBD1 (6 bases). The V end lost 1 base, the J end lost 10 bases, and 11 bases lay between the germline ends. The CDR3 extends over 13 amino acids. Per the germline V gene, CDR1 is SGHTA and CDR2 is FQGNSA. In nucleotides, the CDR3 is TGTGCCAGCAGCTTAGTCGACAGGCAGACCATATATTTT. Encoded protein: CASSLVDRQTIYF.